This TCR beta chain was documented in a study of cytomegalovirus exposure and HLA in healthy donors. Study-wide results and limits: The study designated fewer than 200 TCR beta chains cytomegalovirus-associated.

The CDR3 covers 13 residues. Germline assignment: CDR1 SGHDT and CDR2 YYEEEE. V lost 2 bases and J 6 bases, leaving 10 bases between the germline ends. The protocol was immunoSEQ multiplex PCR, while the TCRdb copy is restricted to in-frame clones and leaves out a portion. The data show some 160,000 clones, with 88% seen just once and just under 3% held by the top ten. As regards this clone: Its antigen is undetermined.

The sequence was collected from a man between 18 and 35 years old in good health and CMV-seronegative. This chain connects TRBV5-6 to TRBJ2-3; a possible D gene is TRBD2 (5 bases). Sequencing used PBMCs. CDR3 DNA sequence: TGTGCCAGCAGCTTAGGAGGTACGGATACGCAGTATTTT. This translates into CASSLGGTDTQYF.